The following is a T cell receptor beta chain sequence with its context. Antigen unknown. This entry belongs to a study of cytomegalovirus exposure and HLA in healthy donors. Study-level points and caveats: Earlier analysis found most TCR beta V segments productive about 90% or about 30% of the time. It was 150 to 200 TCR beta chains that were listed as cytomegalovirus-associated.

The PCR employed 60 Vbeta primers together with 13 Jbeta primers. Assay used: immunoSEQ multiplex PCR; TCRdb lists only in-frame clones, some missing. The sample holds roughly 180,000 clones, about four fifths seen once. The CDR3 has 13 residues. V was clipped by 2 bases and J by 5 bases, with 9 bases between them. J is TRBJ2-5 and V is TRBV23-1; possibly TRBD1 for D (5 bases). TRBV23-1 qualifies as an ORF whose function is uncertain. The receptor was isolated from a girl between 5 and 17 years old in good health and CMV-seropositive. The sample comprised PBMCs. The DNA for the CDR3 is TGCGCCAGCAGTCAACAGGGTTTGGAGACCCAGTACTTC. Amino acid sequence: CASSQQGLETQYF.